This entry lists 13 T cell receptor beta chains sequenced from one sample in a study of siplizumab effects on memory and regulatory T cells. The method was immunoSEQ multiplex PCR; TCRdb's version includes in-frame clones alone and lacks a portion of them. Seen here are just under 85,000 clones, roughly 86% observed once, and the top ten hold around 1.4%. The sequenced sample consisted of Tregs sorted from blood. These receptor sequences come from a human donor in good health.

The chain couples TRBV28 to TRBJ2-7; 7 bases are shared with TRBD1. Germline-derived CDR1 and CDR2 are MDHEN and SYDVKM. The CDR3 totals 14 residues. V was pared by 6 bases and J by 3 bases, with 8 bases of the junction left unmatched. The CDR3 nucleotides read TGTGCCAGCAGGGGACGACAGGGTGGCTACGAGCAGTACTTC. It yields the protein CASRGRQGGYEQYF.

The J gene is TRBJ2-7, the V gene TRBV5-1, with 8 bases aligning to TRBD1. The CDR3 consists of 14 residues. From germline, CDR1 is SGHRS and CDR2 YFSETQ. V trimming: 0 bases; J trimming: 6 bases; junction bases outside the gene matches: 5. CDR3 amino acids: CASSLGQGALEQYF. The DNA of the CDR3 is TGCGCCAGCAGCTTGGGTCAGGGGGCTCTCGAGCAGTACTTC.

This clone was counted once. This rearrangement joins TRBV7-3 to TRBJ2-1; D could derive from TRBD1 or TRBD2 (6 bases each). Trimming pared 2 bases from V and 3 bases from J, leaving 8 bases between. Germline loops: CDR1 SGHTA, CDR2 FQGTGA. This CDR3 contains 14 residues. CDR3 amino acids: CASSLAGHYNEQFF. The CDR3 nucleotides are TGTGCCAGCAGCTTAGCGGGACACTACAATGAGCAGTTCTTC.

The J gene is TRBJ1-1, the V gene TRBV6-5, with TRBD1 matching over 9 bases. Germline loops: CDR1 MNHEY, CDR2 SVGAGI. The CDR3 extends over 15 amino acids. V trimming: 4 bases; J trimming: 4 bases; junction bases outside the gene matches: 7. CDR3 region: CASSSGQGRVTEAFF. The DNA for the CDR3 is TGTGCCAGCAGTTCCGGACAGGGGAGAGTCACTGAAGCTTTCTTT.

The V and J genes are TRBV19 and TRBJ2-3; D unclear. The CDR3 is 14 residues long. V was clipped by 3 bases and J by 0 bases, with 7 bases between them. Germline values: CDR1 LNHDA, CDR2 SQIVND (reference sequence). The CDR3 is CASSMGTSTDTQYF. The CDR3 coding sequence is TGTGCCAGTAGTATGGGCACTAGCACAGATACGCAGTATTTT.

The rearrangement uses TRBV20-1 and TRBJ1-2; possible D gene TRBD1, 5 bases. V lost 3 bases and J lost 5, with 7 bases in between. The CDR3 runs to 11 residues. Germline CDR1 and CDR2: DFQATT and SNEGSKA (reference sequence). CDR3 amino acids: CSASEGYGYTF. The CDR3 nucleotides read TGCAGTGCTAGCGAGGGGTATGGCTACACCTTC.

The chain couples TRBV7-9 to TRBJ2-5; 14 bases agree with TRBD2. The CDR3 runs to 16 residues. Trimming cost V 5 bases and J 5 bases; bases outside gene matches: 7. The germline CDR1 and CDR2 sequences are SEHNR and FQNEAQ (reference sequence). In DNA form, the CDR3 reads TGTGCCAGCAGCCAAGGGACTAGCGGGGGTGTGGAGACCCAGTACTTC. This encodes CASSQGTSGGVETQYF.

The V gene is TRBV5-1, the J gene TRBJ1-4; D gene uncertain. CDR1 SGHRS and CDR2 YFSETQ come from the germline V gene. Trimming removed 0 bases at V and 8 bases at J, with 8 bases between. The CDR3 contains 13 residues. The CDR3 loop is CASSLAPSEKLFF. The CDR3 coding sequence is TGCGCCAGCAGCTTGGCCCCATCGGAAAAACTGTTTTTT.

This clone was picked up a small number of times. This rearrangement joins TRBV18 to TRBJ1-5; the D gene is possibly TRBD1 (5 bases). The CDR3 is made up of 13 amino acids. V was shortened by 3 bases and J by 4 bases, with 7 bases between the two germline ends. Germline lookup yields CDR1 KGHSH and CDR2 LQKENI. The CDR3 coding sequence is TGTGCCAGCTCACCGGGGCATAATCAGCCCCAGCATTTT. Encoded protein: CASSPGHNQPQHF.

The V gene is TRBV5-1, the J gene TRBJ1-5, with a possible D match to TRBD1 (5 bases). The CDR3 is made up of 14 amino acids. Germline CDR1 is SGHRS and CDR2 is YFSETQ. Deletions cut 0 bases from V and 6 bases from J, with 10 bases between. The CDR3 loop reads CASSLAGIGQPQHF. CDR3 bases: TGCGCCAGCAGCTTGGCAGGGATCGGTCAGCCCCAGCATTTT. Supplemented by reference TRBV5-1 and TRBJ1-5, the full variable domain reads KAGVTQTPRYLIKTRGQQVTLSCSPISGHRSVSWYQQTPGQGLQFLFEYFSETQRNKGNFPGRFSGRQFSNSRSEMNVSTLELGDSALYLCASSLAGIGQPQHFGDGTRLSIL.

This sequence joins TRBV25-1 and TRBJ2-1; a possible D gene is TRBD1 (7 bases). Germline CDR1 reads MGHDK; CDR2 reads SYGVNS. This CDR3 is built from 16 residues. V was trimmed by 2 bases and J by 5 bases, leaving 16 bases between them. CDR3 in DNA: TGTGCCAGCAGTGAAGGTTTAGGAGGGGGCCACAATGAGCAGTTCTTC. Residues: CASSEGLGGGHNEQFF.

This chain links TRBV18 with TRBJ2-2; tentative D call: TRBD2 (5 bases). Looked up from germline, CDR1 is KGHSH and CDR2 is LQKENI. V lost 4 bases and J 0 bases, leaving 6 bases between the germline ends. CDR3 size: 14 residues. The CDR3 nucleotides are TGTGCCAGCTCACGGGAGCCGAACACCGGGGAGCTGTTTTTT. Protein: CASSREPNTGELFF.

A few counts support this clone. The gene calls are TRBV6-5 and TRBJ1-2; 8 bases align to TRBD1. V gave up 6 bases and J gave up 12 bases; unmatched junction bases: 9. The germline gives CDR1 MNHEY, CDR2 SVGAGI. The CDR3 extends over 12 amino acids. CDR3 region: CASSTRTGKHTF. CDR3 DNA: TGTGCCAGCAGCACGCGGACAGGGAAGCACACCTTC.